One sample yielded the 27 T cell receptor beta chains listed below, sequenced in a study of cytomegalovirus exposure and HLA in healthy donors (dated by TCRdb to the late 2010s). Libraries were prepared through the immunoSEQ multiplex PCR assay. For the multiplex PCR, a mixture combining 60 forward primers for TCR Vbeta segments and 13 reverse primers for TCR Jbeta segments was used. TCRdb stores this immuneACCESS table with in-frame sequences only. Part of the clones is absent; in the studies checked, under half of the shortfall reflects unresolved V genes, and no reason is known for the rest. The sample yields 65,000 to 85,000 clones; about four fifths were counted once. Around 10% of the sample lies in the top ten. The material sequenced was PBMCs. The receptors originated from a male donor in good health and CMV-seropositive.

The count of this clone is one. The rearrangement links TRBV28 to TRBJ1-5; the D gene is possibly TRBD1 (5 bases). V was cut by 3 bases and J by 8 bases, with 14 bases left in between. Germline V gene lookup returns CDR1 MDHEN and CDR2 SYDVKM. This CDR3 region has 14 residues. This CDR3 reads CASSFISGVEPQHF. The DNA of the CDR3 is TGTGCCAGCAGTTTTATTTCGGGGGTTGAGCCCCAGCATTTT.

The chain has TRBV30 and TRBJ1-3; the D is unclear. Germline assignment: CDR1 GTSNPN and CDR2 SVGIG (reference sequence). The length of the CDR3 is 12 residues. The V gene lost 1 base and the J gene lost 9 bases, with 10 bases spanning the gap. CDR3 sequence: CAWSARVGTIYF. In DNA, the CDR3 is TGTGCCTGGAGTGCTCGAGTCGGCACCATATATTTT.

This clone was seen a few times. The V and J genes are TRBV5-4 and TRBJ2-6, with D possibly being TRBD1 (5 bases). The CDR3 is made up of 15 amino acids. V lost 3 bases, J lost 2 bases, and 9 bases lay in between. Germline values: CDR1 SGHNT, CDR2 YYREEE (reference sequence). The CDR3 sequence: CASSSRETGANVLTF. For the CDR3, the DNA is TGTGCCAGCAGCTCCAGGGAAACTGGGGCCAACGTCCTGACTTTC.

This clone was picked up a small number of times. V usage is TRBV19 and J usage is TRBJ2-7; 10 bases agree with TRBD1. The CDR3 runs to 15 residues. Germline loops: CDR1 LNHDA, CDR2 SQIVND (reference sequence). The trim removed 10 bases at V and 1 base at J, leaving 10 bases unmatched. CDR3 loop: CATSLGQGGSYEQYF. The CDR3 DNA sequence: TGTGCCACCTCACTTGGACAGGGGGGGTCCTACGAGCAGTACTTC. Supplemented by reference TRBV19 and TRBJ2-7, the full variable domain reads DGGITQSPKYLFRKEGQNVTLSCEQNLNHDAMYWYRQDPGQGLRLIYYSQIVNDFQKGDIAEGYSVSREKKESFPLTVTSAQKNPTAFYLCATSLGQGGSYEQYFGPGTRLTVT.

This chain connects TRBV10-3 to TRBJ1-1, with D possibly being TRBD1 (5 bases). The CDR3 has 14 amino acids. Germline CDR1 is ENHRY and CDR2 is SYGVKD. V lost 3 bases and J 1 base, leaving 9 bases between the germline ends. The CDR3 spells CAISDAGRNTEAFF. CDR3 DNA sequence: TGTGCCATCAGTGACGCAGGGCGGAACACTGAAGCTTTCTTT.

This clone was seen a handful of times. The V gene is TRBV5-8, the J gene TRBJ2-2; 7 bases are shared with TRBD1. The length of the CDR3 is 15 residues. With V trimmed by 0 bases and J by 4 bases, 3 bases remained unmatched. From germline, CDR1 is SGHTS and CDR2 YDEGEE. CDR3 sequence: CASSLGDRATGELFF. The DNA for the CDR3 is TGTGCCAGCAGCTTGGGAGACAGGGCCACCGGGGAGCTGTTTTTT.

V and J are TRBV18 and TRBJ1-5; the match to TRBD1 covers 7 bases. V lost 4 bases to trimming and J lost 1 base; unmatched junction nucleotides: 4. CDR1 KGHSH and CDR2 LQKENI come from the germline V gene. This CDR3 contains 15 residues. The CDR3 sequence: CASSLEGASNQPQHF. CDR3 nucleotide sequence: TGTGCCAGCTCACTGGAGGGGGCAAGCAATCAGCCCCAGCATTTT.

The CDR3 loop reads CASSELRGRLSEAFF. The CDR3 region has the DNA TGTGCCAGTAGTGAGCTCAGGGGGCGCTTATCTGAAGCTTTCTTT. The chain joins TRBV19 to TRBJ1-1; 8 bases align to TRBD1. Per the germline V gene, CDR1 is LNHDA and CDR2 is SQIVND (reference sequence). V was clipped by 5 bases and J by 6 bases; unmatched bases: 11. CDR3 length equals 15 residues. The variable domain in full, with the rest retrieved from reference TRBV19 and TRBJ1-1, is DGGITQSPKYLFRKEGQNVTLSCEQNLNHDAMYWYRQDPGQGLRLIYYSQIVNDFQKGDIAEGYSVSREKKESFPLTVTSAQKNPTAFYLCASSELRGRLSEAFFGQGTRLTVV.

V is TRBV5-1 and J is TRBJ2-1; D unclear. Trimming removed 0 bases from V and 6 bases from J, with 13 bases in between. This CDR3 contains 15 residues. In germline, CDR1 is SGHRS, CDR2 YFSETQ. The CDR3 region has the DNA TGCGCCAGCAGCTTGGTAGCAAAGAGCTCCAATGAGCAGTTCTTC. Its protein is CASSLVAKSSNEQFF.

The V and J genes are TRBV18 and TRBJ1-1, with D perhaps matching TRBD1 (5 bases). CDR1 and CDR2 from the germline V gene are KGHSH and LQKENI. This CDR3 is 15 amino acids long. V was pared by 1 base and J by 4 bases, with 13 bases between. Here the CDR3 reads CASSPRRGVGTEAFF. The CDR3 DNA sequence: TGTGCCAGCTCACCACGGAGGGGCGTGGGCACTGAAGCTTTCTTT.

This rearrangement joins TRBV5-5 to TRBJ2-3; D perhaps matches TRBD1 (9 bases). The CDR3 has 19 residues. V dropped 0 bases and J dropped 2 bases, with 22 bases sitting between them. The germline gives CDR1 SGHKS, CDR2 YYEKEE (reference sequence). CDR3 DNA: TGTGCCAGCAGCTTGGGGGGGACAGGGTGGCGGGGGGACACAGATACGCAGTATTTT. This sequence encodes CASSLGGTGWRGDTDTQYF. The entire variable domain, with the rest obtained from reference TRBV5-5 and TRBJ2-3, is as follows: DAGVTQSPTHLIKTRGQQVTLRCSPISGHKSVSWYQQVLGQGPQFIFQYYEKEERGRGNFPDRFSARQFPNYSSELNVNALLLGDSALYLCASSLGGTGWRGDTDTQYFGPGTRLTVL.

This sequence joins TRBV30 and TRBJ1-2; 7 positions agree with TRBD1. Looked up from germline, CDR1 is GTSNPN and CDR2 is SVGIG (reference sequence). V shed 2 bases and J 4 bases; nucleotides not matched to a gene: 19. CDR3 size: 18 residues. The CDR3 sequence is CAWSLVRQGSLGGYGYTF. The CDR3 coding sequence is TGTGCCTGGAGTTTAGTCCGACAGGGAAGTCTGGGCGGCTATGGCTACACCTTC.

The chain carries TRBV28 and TRBJ1-6; weak D call: TRBD1 (6 bases). The CDR3 has 15 amino acids. Germline-derived CDR1 and CDR2 are MDHEN and SYDVKM. V was cut by 2 bases and J by 10 bases, with 15 bases left in between. The CDR3 loop is CASSLPDRSGSPLHF. The CDR3 DNA is TGTGCCAGCAGTTTACCCGACAGGTCAGGCTCACCCCTCCACTTT. The complete variable domain, with remaining parts taken from reference TRBV28 and TRBJ1-6, reads DVKVTQSSRYLVKRTGEKVFLECVQDMDHENMFWYRQDPGLGLRLIYFSYDVKMKEKGDIPEGYSVSREKKERFSLILESASTNQTSMYLCASSLPDRSGSPLHFGNGTRLTVT.

The rearrangement joins TRBV10-1 to TRBJ2-3, with 7 bases matching TRBD2. Germline V gene data show CDR1 as WNHNN and CDR2 as SYGVQD (reference sequence). CDR3 length equals 15 residues. The V segment lost 4 bases and the J segment 2 bases; nucleotides outside the gene matches: 6. CDR3: CASSGPGTTTDTQYF. CDR3 DNA: TGCGCCAGCAGTGGCCCCGGGACTACCACAGATACGCAGTATTTT.

This clone was recorded a few times. The rearrangement links TRBV6-5 to TRBJ2-7; 8 bases agree with TRBD1. V lost 7 bases to trimming and J lost 5 bases; unmatched junction nucleotides: 7. The germline V gene has CDR1 MNHEY and CDR2 SVGAGI. The length of the CDR3 is 13 residues. The CDR3 reads CASIRTGSHEQYF. Written as DNA, the CDR3 is TGTGCCAGCATTAGGACAGGGTCCCACGAGCAGTACTTC.

The gene calls are TRBV30 and TRBJ1-5; the D is unclear. V shed 3 bases and J shed 7 bases, with 13 bases lying between them. The CDR3 sequence is 13 residues long. The germline gives CDR1 GTSNPN, CDR2 SVGIG (reference sequence). The DNA of the CDR3 is TGTGCCTGGAGCGACGGGGTAGGGCAGCCCCAGCATTTT. It codes for CAWSDGVGQPQHF.

This rearrangement joins TRBV20-1 to TRBJ1-1; 7 nucleotides agree with TRBD1. The junction had 4 bases not matched to a gene; V was cut back by 5 bases and J by 7 bases. In germline, CDR1 is DFQATT, CDR2 SNEGSKA (reference sequence). The CDR3 consists of 11 residues. The CDR3 DNA follows: TGCAGTGCTGGTCAGGGGGATGAAGCTTTCTTT. Amino acids: CSAGQGDEAFF.

The chain links TRBV7-9 to TRBJ2-1; 11 nucleotides match TRBD2. Germline CDR1 reads SEHNR; CDR2 reads FQNEAQ (reference sequence). The CDR3 runs 17 residues. V shed 0 bases, J shed 5 bases, and the junction held 6 bases outside the gene matches. The DNA of the CDR3 is TGTGCCAGCAGCTTAGCGTCGGGGGGACTAGCGGACAATGAGCAGTTCTTC. It specifies CASSLASGGLADNEQFF.

The CDR3 DNA reads as TGTGCCAGCAGCCCCACCCCTGCGAGAGGATCAGAGACCCAGTACTTC. This encodes CASSPTPARGSETQYF. The chain employs TRBV7-8 and TRBJ2-5; D gene uncertain. Germline lookup yields CDR1 SGHVS and CDR2 FQNEAQ. CDR3 length: 16 amino acids. Trimming stripped 5 bases from V and 4 bases from J, with 20 bases between.

The chain combines TRBV6-6 with TRBJ2-5; a possible D gene is TRBD2 (6 bases). Germline V gene data show CDR1 as MNHNY and CDR2 as SVGAGI (reference sequence). This CDR3 contains 14 residues. Trimming removed 5 bases from V and 2 bases from J, with 12 bases in between. The CDR3 loop reads CASSGLAPQETQYF. The CDR3 bases are TGTGCCAGCAGTGGTCTAGCGCCGCAAGAGACCCAGTACTTC.

This clone was detected only once. The CDR3, as DNA: TGTGCCAGCAGCGGAGACAGGTTCTCACCCCTCCACTTT. Its translation: CASSGDRFSPLHF. The chain couples TRBV25-1 to TRBJ1-6; the D gene is possibly TRBD1 (6 bases). The CDR3 length is 13 residues. Germline V gives CDR1 MGHDK, CDR2 SYGVNS. Trimming shortened V by 6 bases and J by 10 bases, and 13 bases separated the two germline ends.

This chain joins TRBV5-8 and TRBJ2-2, with D maybe TRBD2 (7 bases). The CDR3 runs 15 residues. The germline V gene encodes CDR1 SGHTS and CDR2 YDEGEE. V lost 7 bases and J lost 3, with 16 bases in between. The CDR3 loop reads CASQDGGAYTGELFF. The CDR3 bases are TGTGCCAGCCAAGATGGGGGGGCTTACACCGGGGAGCTGTTTTTT. Drawing the rest from reference TRBV5-8 and TRBJ2-2, the complete variable domain is EAGVTQSPTHLIKTRGQQATLRCSPISGHTSVYWYQQALGLGLQFLLWYDEGEERNRGNFPPRFSGRQFPNYSSELNVNALELEDSALYLCASQDGGAYTGELFFGEGSRLTVL.

The V and J genes are TRBV2 and TRBJ2-7; 9 positions match TRBD1. The CDR3 is 13 amino acids. The germline gives CDR1 SNHLY, CDR2 FYNNEI. The junction had 5 bases not matched to a gene; V was cut back by 6 bases and J by 5 bases. CDR3 region: CASSGQGFNEQYF. CDR3 bases: TGTGCCAGCAGCGGACAGGGGTTCAACGAGCAGTACTTC.

V gene TRBV11-2 combines with J gene TRBJ2-5; 8 positions agree with TRBD2. Germline CDR1 and CDR2: SGHAT and FQNNGV. The CDR3 spans 17 residues. V gave up 5 bases and J gave up 1 base; unmatched junction bases: 12. CDR3 region: CASSPSGTSFAQETQYF. CDR3 in DNA: TGTGCCAGCAGCCCCTCCGGGACTAGTTTTGCCCAAGAGACCCAGTACTTC.

The chain uses TRBV4-1 and TRBJ2-1, with D tentatively TRBD1 (6 bases). The CDR3 runs 15 residues. The germline CDR1 and CDR2 sequences are MGHRA and YSYEKL. Trimming left V 0 bases short and J 3 bases short, with 9 bases between. The CDR3 DNA sequence: TGCGCCAGCAGCCAAGAGGACAGATACTACAATGAGCAGTTCTTC. Protein: CASSQEDRYYNEQFF.

The chain joins TRBV7-3 to TRBJ2-1; 10 bases agree with TRBD2. The J segment lost 2 bases and the V segment lost 2 bases, leaving 9 bases of the junction unmatched. Germline assignment: CDR1 SGHTA and CDR2 FQGTGA. CDR3 length equals 18 residues. The CDR3 sequence is CASSLFPSGSHPYNEQFF. The DNA of the CDR3 is TGTGCCAGCAGCTTATTCCCTAGCGGGAGCCACCCCTACAATGAGCAGTTCTTC.

The chain links TRBV29-1 to TRBJ1-1; 8 nucleotides line up with TRBD1. The CDR3 is 14 amino acids. Per germline, CDR1 SQVTM and CDR2 ANQGSEA. Trimming cost V 4 bases and J 4 bases; bases outside gene matches: 8. The DNA for the CDR3 is TGCAGCGTTGTAGAGGACAGGGCGTTCACTGAAGCTTTCTTT. This encodes CSVVEDRAFTEAFF.